These T cell receptor beta chains were read from a single sample in a study of blood T cells in healthy people across ages. Each CDR3 protein gets one entry after TCRdb re-called the 5' RACE reads with MiXCR. The repertoire includes about 840,000 distinct CDR3 sequences, just under 30% of them detected once, and 9.5% to 13% sits in the top ten. These data were also reused for a study on T cells of mothers and their children.

Input material: blood. These TCRs come from a woman in her forties in good health. CDR3s include the opening cysteine and the closing phenylalanine or tryptophan. Each record gives: V gene, clone size, J gene, D gene, CDR3 DNA, CDR3 protein. A D gene is named only where the DNA matches it firmly. Only part of the rows carry a size: once, few, many, or a class if the clone is expanded.

v_gene: TRBV18
abundance: few
j_gene: TRBJ1-2
d_gene: .
CDR3nt: TGTGCCAGCTCACCGGGGGGGCCTAAGGATGGCTACACCTTC
CDR3aa: CASSPGGPKDGYTF

v_gene: TRBV6-2/TRBV6-3
abundance: .
j_gene: TRBJ2-1
d_gene: .
CDR3nt: TGTGCCAGCAAACCCCTAGCAGTTGGAATCAATGAGCAGTTCTTC
CDR3aa: CASKPLAVGINEQFF

v_gene: TRBV7-2
abundance: few
j_gene: TRBJ2-7
d_gene: TRBD1
CDR3nt: TGTGCCAGCAGCTACGCCACGGGACAGTCCTACGAGCAGTACTTC
CDR3aa: CASSYATGQSYEQYF

v_gene: TRBV2
abundance: .
j_gene: TRBJ2-3
d_gene: TRBD1
CDR3nt: TGTGCCAGCAGGAAGGGACAGGCTATAGATACGCAGTATTTT
CDR3aa: CASRKGQAIDTQYF

v_gene: TRBV28
abundance: .
j_gene: TRBJ1-1
d_gene: .
CDR3nt: TGTGCCACCGTAGACCCCTTGAACACTGAAGCTTTCTTT
CDR3aa: CATVDPLNTEAFF

v_gene: TRBV5-1
abundance: few
j_gene: TRBJ2-4
d_gene: .
CDR3nt: TGCGCCAGCAGCTTGCGGGGAGCCCTAGCCAAAAACATTCAGTACTTC
CDR3aa: CASSLRGALAKNIQYF

v_gene: TRBV27
abundance: .
j_gene: TRBJ2-3
d_gene: TRBD2
CDR3nt: TGTGCCAGCAGGGGACTAGCGGGGAGTGCAGATACGCAGTATTTT
CDR3aa: CASRGLAGSADTQYF

v_gene: TRBV2
abundance: many
j_gene: TRBJ2-7
d_gene: .
CDR3nt: TGTGCCAGCAGCACCCTCCGACAGGTTCTAAGCTCCTACGAGCAGTACTTC
CDR3aa: CASSTLRQVLSSYEQYF

v_gene: TRBV6-2/TRBV6-3
abundance: many
j_gene: TRBJ2-1
d_gene: .
CDR3nt: TGTGCCAGCAGTTACTCGACAGGTAGGAGGACCACTTACAATGAGCAGTTCTTC
CDR3aa: CASSYSTGRRTTYNEQFF

v_gene: TRBV5-1
abundance: few
j_gene: TRBJ2-1
d_gene: TRBD2
CDR3nt: TGCGCCAGCAGCTTGGGGCTAGCGGGGGCCGAATACAATGAGCAGTTCTTC
CDR3aa: CASSLGLAGAEYNEQFF

v_gene: TRBV27
abundance: .
j_gene: TRBJ2-6
d_gene: TRBD1
CDR3nt: TGTGCCAGCAGGAGATTCGACAGGGGGCTCGGGGCCAACGTCCTGACTTTC
CDR3aa: CASRRFDRGLGANVLTF

v_gene: TRBV5-5
abundance: .
j_gene: TRBJ2-5
d_gene: .
CDR3nt: TGTGCCAGCAGCTTGACAGGGTTGGAGTGGGGGACCCAGTACTTC
CDR3aa: CASSLTGLEWGTQYF

v_gene: TRBV27
abundance: few
j_gene: TRBJ1-6
d_gene: .
CDR3nt: TGTGCCAGCCGTGAACAGGGAATAAATTCACCCCTCCACTTT
CDR3aa: CASREQGINSPLHF

v_gene: TRBV4-1
abundance: many
j_gene: TRBJ2-5
d_gene: .
CDR3nt: TGTGCCAGCAGCCAAGATCTAGAGACCCAGTACTTC
CDR3aa: CASSQDLETQYF

v_gene: TRBV29-1
abundance: many
j_gene: TRBJ1-2
d_gene: .
CDR3nt: TGCAGCGTTGAAGAGTGGGGCAGGGGTGGATATGGCTACACCTTC
CDR3aa: CSVEEWGRGGYGYTF

v_gene: TRBV20-1
abundance: .
j_gene: TRBJ1-2
d_gene: .
CDR3nt: TGCAGTGCTCCTCCGGCAGGGGCCCGATTGAACTATGGCTACACCTTC
CDR3aa: CSAPPAGARLNYGYTF

v_gene: TRBV5-1
abundance: .
j_gene: TRBJ2-7
d_gene: .
CDR3nt: TGCGCCAGCAGCTTGATGTCGGGGGGCGTTAGGTACGAGCAGTACTTC
CDR3aa: CASSLMSGGVRYEQYF

v_gene: TRBV19
abundance: .
j_gene: TRBJ1-5
d_gene: TRBD1
CDR3nt: TGTGCCAGTAGTCCACCCCAGGGGGACAGCCTAGGGCAGCCCCAGCATTTT
CDR3aa: CASSPPQGDSLGQPQHF

v_gene: TRBV12-3/TRBV12-4
abundance: .
j_gene: TRBJ2-5
d_gene: TRBD1
CDR3nt: TGTGCCAGCAGTCTCCTGCGGACAGGGGGCGTCCAAGAGACCCAGTACTTC
CDR3aa: CASSLLRTGGVQETQYF

v_gene: TRBV24-1
abundance: .
j_gene: TRBJ1-1
d_gene: .
CDR3nt: TGTGCCACCAGTGTGGCTGGGAACACTGAAGCTTTCTTT
CDR3aa: CATSVAGNTEAFF

v_gene: TRBV28
abundance: many
j_gene: TRBJ2-4
d_gene: .
CDR3nt: TGTGCCAGCAGTTTCGGACTGAACCCAAACATTCAGTACTTC
CDR3aa: CASSFGLNPNIQYF

v_gene: TRBV28
abundance: .
j_gene: TRBJ2-7
d_gene: TRBD1
CDR3nt: TGTGCCAGCAGTTTAAGCAGGGGGACAGGCGAGCAGTACTTC
CDR3aa: CASSLSRGTGEQYF

v_gene: TRBV15
abundance: many
j_gene: TRBJ2-1
d_gene: TRBD1
CDR3nt: TGTGCCACCAGCGAAGCGGGACAGGGTATGAGTGAGCAGTTCTTC
CDR3aa: CATSEAGQGMSEQFF

v_gene: TRBV6-5
abundance: many
j_gene: TRBJ2-3
d_gene: TRBD1
CDR3nt: TGTGCCAGCAGATCGTTGACAGGGACAGATACGCAGTATTTT
CDR3aa: CASRSLTGTDTQYF

v_gene: TRBV29-1
abundance: .
j_gene: TRBJ2-2
d_gene: .
CDR3nt: TGCAGCGTTGACGGGACGGAGAACACCGGGGAGCTGTTTTTT
CDR3aa: CSVDGTENTGELFF

v_gene: TRBV28
abundance: .
j_gene: TRBJ2-5
d_gene: .
CDR3nt: TGTGCCAGCAGTTTCGCGGGGCAGCAAGAGACCCAGTACTTC
CDR3aa: CASSFAGQQETQYF

v_gene: TRBV9
abundance: .
j_gene: TRBJ2-1
d_gene: .
CDR3nt: TGTGCCAGCAGCGCGGACAGAACTAACTACAATGAGCAGTTCTTC
CDR3aa: CASSADRTNYNEQFF

v_gene: TRBV4-1
abundance: .
j_gene: TRBJ2-4
d_gene: TRBD1
CDR3nt: TGCGCCAGCAGCCAAGCCGGGACAGGGAACGAGCGGTACTTC
CDR3aa: CASSQAGTGNERYF

v_gene: TRBV6-1
abundance: many
j_gene: TRBJ2-5
d_gene: TRBD2
CDR3nt: TGTGCCAGCAGTTTAGGGAACGCGGGGGTCGGAGAGACCCAGTACTTC
CDR3aa: CASSLGNAGVGETQYF

v_gene: TRBV7-9
abundance: few
j_gene: TRBJ2-5
d_gene: .
CDR3nt: TGTGCCAGCAGATACGAGGCAGGGAATCAAGAGACCCAGTACTTC
CDR3aa: CASRYEAGNQETQYF

v_gene: TRBV9
abundance: few
j_gene: TRBJ2-5
d_gene: .
CDR3nt: TGTGCCAGCAGCGTAGGTGGGTCGGCACAAGAGACCCAGTACTTC
CDR3aa: CASSVGGSAQETQYF

v_gene: TRBV24-1
abundance: many
j_gene: TRBJ2-1
d_gene: .
CDR3nt: TGTGCCACCAGTGATTTGGGACGTTCCTACAATGAGCAGTTCTTC
CDR3aa: CATSDLGRSYNEQFF

v_gene: TRBV7-3
abundance: .
j_gene: TRBJ2-3
d_gene: .
CDR3nt: TGTGCCAGCAGCCCCGTGGTCCCCACCAACACAGATACGCAGTATTTT
CDR3aa: CASSPVVPTNTDTQYF

v_gene: TRBV5-1
abundance: many
j_gene: TRBJ2-5
d_gene: .
CDR3nt: TGCGCCAGCAGCCCCTCGACATACCAAGAGACCCAGTACTTC
CDR3aa: CASSPSTYQETQYF

v_gene: TRBV24-1
abundance: many
j_gene: TRBJ2-1
d_gene: .
CDR3nt: TGTGCCACCAGTGACAGGCAGGGGTCATACAATGAGCAGTTCTTC
CDR3aa: CATSDRQGSYNEQFF

v_gene: TRBV28
abundance: few
j_gene: TRBJ1-2
d_gene: .
CDR3nt: TGTGCCAGCAGACTACTCAAGGAAGGCTACACCTTC
CDR3aa: CASRLLKEGYTF

v_gene: TRBV12-3/TRBV12-4
abundance: few
j_gene: TRBJ1-5
d_gene: .
CDR3nt: TGTGCCAGCAGTTTATCGCAAACTAGCAATCAGCCCCAGCATTTT
CDR3aa: CASSLSQTSNQPQHF

v_gene: TRBV7-3
abundance: .
j_gene: TRBJ1-5
d_gene: .
CDR3nt: TGTGCCAGCAGCTCACTCATGCGGCAGGGGAACAATCAGCCCCAGCATTTT
CDR3aa: CASSSLMRQGNNQPQHF

v_gene: TRBV13
abundance: .
j_gene: TRBJ2-7
d_gene: .
CDR3nt: TGTGCCAGCAGCCAAGCCCGATCGAGAGGGCCCCGCTACGAGCAGTACTTC
CDR3aa: CASSQARSRGPRYEQYF

v_gene: TRBV25-1
abundance: many
j_gene: TRBJ2-5
d_gene: .
CDR3nt: TGTGCCAGCAGCACGAAAGAGACCCAGTACTTC
CDR3aa: CASSTKETQYF

v_gene: TRBV6-5
abundance: few
j_gene: TRBJ2-1
d_gene: TRBD1
CDR3nt: TGTGCCAGCAGTTACTCCAGCGATGGGACAGGGGGGTATTACAATGAGCAGTTCTTC
CDR3aa: CASSYSSDGTGGYYNEQFF

v_gene: TRBV20-1
abundance: many
j_gene: TRBJ1-2
d_gene: .
CDR3nt: TGCAGTGCTAGAGATGGGCCCCACAACTATGGCTACACCTTC
CDR3aa: CSARDGPHNYGYTF

v_gene: TRBV4-1
abundance: many
j_gene: TRBJ2-7
d_gene: TRBD2
CDR3nt: TGCGCCAGCAGCCAAGAGGCAGGCGGGGGTTTCGGCGAGCAGTACTTC
CDR3aa: CASSQEAGGGFGEQYF

v_gene: TRBV28
abundance: few
j_gene: TRBJ1-1
d_gene: .
CDR3nt: TGTGCCAGCAGTTCAAGGGATGGGTCCACTGAAGCTTTCTTT
CDR3aa: CASSSRDGSTEAFF

v_gene: TRBV20-1
abundance: .
j_gene: TRBJ2-7
d_gene: .
CDR3nt: TGCAGTGCCCCCGACCTTTCCTACGAGCAGTACTTC
CDR3aa: CSAPDLSYEQYF

v_gene: TRBV7-9
abundance: many
j_gene: TRBJ2-7
d_gene: TRBD1
CDR3nt: TGTGCCAGCAGCGATCCCTCCGGGACAGGGACCTACGAGCAGTACTTC
CDR3aa: CASSDPSGTGTYEQYF

v_gene: TRBV7-9
abundance: few
j_gene: TRBJ1-4
d_gene: TRBD1
CDR3nt: TGTGCCAGCAGCCACGGACAGGGGAATGAAAAACTGTTTTTT
CDR3aa: CASSHGQGNEKLFF

v_gene: TRBV20-1
abundance: .
j_gene: TRBJ1-2
d_gene: .
CDR3nt: TGCAGTGCTATTTGTGATGGCTACACCTTC
CDR3aa: CSAICDGYTF